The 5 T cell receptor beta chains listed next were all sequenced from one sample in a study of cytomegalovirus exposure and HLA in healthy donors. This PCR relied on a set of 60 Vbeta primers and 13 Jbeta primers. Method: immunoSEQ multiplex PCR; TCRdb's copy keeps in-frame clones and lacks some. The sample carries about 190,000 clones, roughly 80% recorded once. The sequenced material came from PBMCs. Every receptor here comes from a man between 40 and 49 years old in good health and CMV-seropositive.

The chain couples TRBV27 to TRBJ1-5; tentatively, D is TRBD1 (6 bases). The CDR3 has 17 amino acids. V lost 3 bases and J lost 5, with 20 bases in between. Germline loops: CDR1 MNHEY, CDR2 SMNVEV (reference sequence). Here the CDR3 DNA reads TGTGCCAGCAGTTTCTCCAAGGTGGGGGCCTCGGATCAGCCCCAGCATTTT. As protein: CASSFSKVGASDQPQHF.

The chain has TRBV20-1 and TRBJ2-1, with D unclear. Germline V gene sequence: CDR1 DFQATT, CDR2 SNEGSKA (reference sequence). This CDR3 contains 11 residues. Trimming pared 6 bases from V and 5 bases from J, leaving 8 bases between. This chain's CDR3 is CSAGVDNEQFF. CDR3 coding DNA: TGCAGTGCGGGCGTTGACAATGAGCAGTTCTTC.

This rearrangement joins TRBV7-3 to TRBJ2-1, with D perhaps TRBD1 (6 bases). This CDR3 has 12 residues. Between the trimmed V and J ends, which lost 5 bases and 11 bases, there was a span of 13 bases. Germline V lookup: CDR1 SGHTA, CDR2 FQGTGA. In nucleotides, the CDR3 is TGTGCCAGCAGCATGGACAGCAGGCAGCAGTTCTTC. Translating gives CASSMDSRQQFF.

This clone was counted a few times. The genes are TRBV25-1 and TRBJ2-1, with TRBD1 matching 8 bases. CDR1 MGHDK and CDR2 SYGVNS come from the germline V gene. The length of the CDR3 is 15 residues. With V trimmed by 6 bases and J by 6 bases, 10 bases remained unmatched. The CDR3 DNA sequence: TGTGCCAGCAGAATCCAGGGGGCCTCTTTCAATGAGCAGTTCTTC. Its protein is CASRIQGASFNEQFF. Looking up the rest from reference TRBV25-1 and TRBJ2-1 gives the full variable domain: EADIYQTPRYLVIGTGKKITLECSQTMGHDKMYWYQQDPGMELHLIHYSYGVNSTEKGDLSSESTVSRIRTEHFPLTLESARPSHTSQYLCASRIQGASFNEQFFGPGTRLTVL.

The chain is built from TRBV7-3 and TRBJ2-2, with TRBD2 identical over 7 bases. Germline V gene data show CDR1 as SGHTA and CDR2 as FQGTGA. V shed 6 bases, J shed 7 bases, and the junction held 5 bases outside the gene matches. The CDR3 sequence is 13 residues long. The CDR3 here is CASRSGGIGELFF. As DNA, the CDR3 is TGTGCCAGCAGATCCGGGGGGATCGGGGAGCTGTTTTTT.